The sequence of this TCR beta chain was determined in a study of response to subunit inactivated influenza vaccine. The study's findings and limits: After each seasonal influenza vaccination, few new T cells are recruited, the authors suggested.

MiXCR was run by TCRdb on the RT-PCR reads, yielding one entry per CDR3 protein. The table has more than 400,000 distinct CDR3 sequences, around 7.9% seen once; the top ten hold less than 15%. This CDR3 region has 14 residues. The germline V gene has CDR1 DFQATT and CDR2 SNEGSKA (reference sequence). V was cut by 5 bases and J by 7 bases, with 18 bases left in between. About this clonotype: Its specificity is unknown.

This sequence originates from a man between 50 and 75 years old who received an inactivated influenza vaccine. The V gene is TRBV20-1, the J gene TRBJ2-4; tentatively, D is TRBD1 or TRBD2 (5 bases each). Sequenced here: PBMCs from blood, sampled roughly 24 months after vaccination. CDR3 nucleotides: TGCAGTGCTGGCCGGGACGCGGTAAGCAACATTCAGTACTTC. This encodes CSAGRDAVSNIQYF.